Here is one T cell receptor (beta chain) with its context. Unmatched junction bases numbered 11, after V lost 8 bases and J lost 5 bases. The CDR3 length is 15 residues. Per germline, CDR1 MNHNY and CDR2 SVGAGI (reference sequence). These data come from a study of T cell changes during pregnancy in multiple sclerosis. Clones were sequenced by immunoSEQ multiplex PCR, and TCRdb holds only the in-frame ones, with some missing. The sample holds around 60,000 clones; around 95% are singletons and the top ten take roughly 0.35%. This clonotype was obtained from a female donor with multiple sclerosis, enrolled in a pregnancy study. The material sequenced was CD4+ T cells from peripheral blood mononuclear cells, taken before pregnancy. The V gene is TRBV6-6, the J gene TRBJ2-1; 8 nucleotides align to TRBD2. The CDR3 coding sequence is TGTGCCAGCGCCCGCGTAGCGGGGCCCCACAATGAGCAGTTCTTC. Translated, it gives CASARVAGPHNEQFF.